What follows are 8 T cell receptor beta chains derived from one specimen sequenced in a study of T cells in Graves' hyperthyroidism and ophthalmopathy. RNA transcripts served as the template for amplifying TCR beta CDR3 regions. The HTBI primer set was used in a first-round RT-PCR of the TCR CDR3. A single record per CDR3 protein comes from TCRdb applying MiXCR to the multiplex PCR reads. The sample lists some 560,000 distinct CDR3 sequences; approximately 15% were seen once. Sequenced: blood. These receptors all come from a woman between 40 and 50 years old with Graves' hyperthyroidism.

This clonotype was recorded at least ten times. The CDR3 region has the DNA TGTGCCAGCACCCAGGGTCAGGGCCCCTACGAGCAGTACTTC. Its translation is CASTQGQGPYEQYF. The chain couples TRBV28 to TRBJ2-7; a possible D gene is TRBD1 (5 bases). With 7 bases removed from V and 2 bases from J, the gap between germline ends came to 15 bases. Germline V CDR1 and CDR2: MDHEN, SYDVKM. CDR3 size: 14 residues. The full variable domain, in which reference TRBV28 and TRBJ2-7 provide the parts outside the CDR3, is DVKVTQSSRYLVKRTGEKVFLECVQDMDHENMFWYRQDPGLGLRLIYFSYDVKMKEKGDIPEGYSVSREKKERFSLILESASTNQTSMYLCASTQGQGPYEQYFGPGTRLTVT.

The sample holds many counts of this clonotype. The chain combines TRBV30 with TRBJ2-7, with 9 positions matching TRBD2. Looked up from germline, CDR1 is GTSNPN and CDR2 is SVGIG (reference sequence). Unmatched junction bases numbered 8, after V lost 2 bases and J lost 6 bases. This CDR3 has 14 amino acids. The CDR3 loop reads CAWSNGGRVGEQYF. The CDR3 coding sequence is TGTGCCTGGAGTAACGGCGGGAGGGTGGGCGAGCAGTACTTC.

This clonotype was counted a few times. J is TRBJ2-7 and V is TRBV6-2 or TRBV6-3; a possible D gene is TRBD1 (5 bases). Germline assignment: CDR1 MNHEY and CDR2 SVGEGT. The CDR3 is 14 residues long. Trimming took off 5 bases at V and 0 bases at J, with 11 bases between the two ends. The CDR3 reads CASSTRQPSYEQYF. DNA for the CDR3: TGTGCCAGCAGTACCCGACAGCCCTCCTACGAGCAGTACTTC.

This clonotype was picked up many times. V usage is TRBV7-2 and J usage is TRBJ2-3; D is uncertain. The V and J ends lost 3 bases and 2 bases respectively, with 9 bases between them. This CDR3 is 14 amino acids long. CDR1 SGHTA and CDR2 FQGNSA come from the germline V gene. The DNA of the CDR3 is TGTGCCAGCAGCTTGAACGCCCTCACAGATACGCAGTATTTT. Its protein is CASSLNALTDTQYF.

This chain joins TRBV6-1 and TRBJ2-5; 12 positions agree with TRBD2. The V gene end was trimmed by 6 bases and the J gene end by 5 bases; junction bases not matched to a gene: 10. The CDR3 totals 16 residues. Germline values: CDR1 MNHNS, CDR2 SASEGT. CDR3 residues: CASRHASGRALETQYF. The CDR3 DNA is TGTGCCAGCAGACACGCTAGCGGGAGGGCCTTGGAGACCCAGTACTTC.

This sequence joins TRBV12-3 or TRBV12-4 and TRBJ2-3; D unresolved. Trimming shortened V by 4 bases and J by 7 bases, and 9 bases separated the two germline ends. The CDR3 is 12 residues long. The CDR3 DNA is TGTGCCAGCAGTTCCTATTTGAATACGCAGTATTTT. It encodes CASSSYLNTQYF.

V is TRBV6-1 and J is TRBJ1-6, with D unclear. Per the germline V gene, CDR1 is MNHNS and CDR2 is SASEGT. The CDR3 has 15 residues. V dropped 3 bases and J dropped 8 bases, with 14 bases sitting between them. CDR3 residues: CASSDVTGFDSPLHF. For the CDR3, the DNA is TGTGCCAGCAGTGACGTGACGGGCTTCGATTCACCCCTCCACTTT.

Many counts were recorded for this clonotype. V usage is TRBV5-1 and J usage is TRBJ2-2; D gene unclear. Germline V CDR1 and CDR2: SGHRS, YFSETQ. The CDR3 length is 14 residues. V was clipped by 5 bases and J by 3 bases, with 11 bases between them. CDR3 in amino acids: CASRREPDTGELFF. For the CDR3, the DNA is TGCGCCAGCAGAAGGGAACCGGACACCGGGGAGCTGTTTTTT.